This T cell receptor (beta chain) was recovered during a study of shared clonotypes between healthy human individuals. TCRdb's copy holds only in-frame clones and misses some; the assay was immunoSEQ multiplex PCR. The table includes 2 million to 3 million clones, roughly 93% detected once. Regarding this clone: One end of the junction does not line up with germline, which may come from a read error.

The receptor was isolated from a man between 18 and 35 years old in good health. Some clones in this sample may be carry-over from other donors' samples. The sample consisted of naive CD4+ T cells from PBMCs. The subset here: CD45RA+ positively selected.

The CDR3, as DNA: TGTGCCAGCAGCATAGGACAGGGCTCCTCCGAGCAGTACTTC. This gives the protein CASSIGQGSSEQYF. The chain couples TRBV9 to TRBJ2-7, with TRBD1 matching over 8 bases. The CDR3 consists of 14 residues. Germline V gene lookup returns CDR1 SGDLS and CDR2 YYNGEE.